This TCR beta chain was captured in a study of blood T cell repertoires in COVID-19. Profiling relied on immunoSEQ multiplex PCR, and the TCRdb table lists in-frame clones only, not all of them. Here the sample spans a few hundred thousand clones, less than 85% being singletons. Germline lookup yields CDR1 SNHLY and CDR2 FYNNEI. Deletions cut 4 bases from V and 2 bases from J, with 17 bases between. The CDR3 length is 16 residues. This TCR derives from a woman aged 18-29 years with acute or convalescent COVID-19. Material for sequencing was peripheral blood. V and J are TRBV2 and TRBJ1-1, with D hard to call. CDR3 residues: CASSARGTAINTEAFF. DNA of the CDR3: TGTGCCAGCAGTGCTCGGGGAACGGCGATCAACACTGAAGCTTTCTTT.